This section outlines one T cell receptor (beta chain) sequence together with its context. The target antigen is unknown. This specimen belongs to a study of cytomegalovirus exposure and HLA in healthy donors. Looking at the study overall: Findings of an earlier analysis included under 140 million unique TCR beta sequences from about 180 million T cells.

Study-wide results and limits: Apart from CMV serostatus, no immune exposure information was available. Many donors shared some public TCRs, even though most TCR sequences were rare.

The germline gives CDR1 SGHDT, CDR2 YYEEEE. This CDR3 has 12 amino acids. Among the donors, all were healthy bone marrow donors. With 60 Vbeta and 13 Jbeta primers, the PCR was carried out. Clones were sequenced by immunoSEQ multiplex PCR, and TCRdb holds only the in-frame ones, with some missing. Recorded for this sample: 130,000 to 150,000 clones. Input material: PBMCs. The sequence was obtained from a man aged 35 to 55 in good health and CMV-seronegative. This sequence joins TRBV5-6 and TRBJ2-5, with D tentatively TRBD1 (6 bases). Judging by the DNA end, TRBJ2-7 fits better; the J call may be wrong. Here the CDR3 reads CASSFGGHEQYF. The CDR3 DNA reads as TGTGCCAGCAGCTTTGGGGGCCACGAGCAGTACTTC.